The 9 T cell receptor beta chains reported below all come from one sample, sequenced in a study of blood T cell repertoires in COVID-19. Assay used: immunoSEQ multiplex PCR; TCRdb lists only in-frame clones, some missing. The sample shows roughly 86,000 clones, roughly four fifths of them seen only once. Sequences were obtained from peripheral blood. The receptors stem from a human donor in a cohort sampled during active COVID-19.

The chain links TRBV28 to TRBJ1-5; D is perhaps TRBD1 (5 bases). V shed 3 bases and J shed 6 bases, with 21 bases lying between them. There are 17 residues in the CDR3. Germline assignment: CDR1 MDHEN and CDR2 SYDVKM. The CDR3 here is CASSLAASVLGGQPQHF. The CDR3 bases are TGTGCCAGCAGTTTGGCAGCCTCCGTATTGGGGGGTCAGCCCCAGCATTTT. The whole variable domain, remainder taken from reference TRBV28 and TRBJ1-5, is DVKVTQSSRYLVKRTGEKVFLECVQDMDHENMFWYRQDPGLGLRLIYFSYDVKMKEKGDIPEGYSVSREKKERFSLILESASTNQTSMYLCASSLAASVLGGQPQHFGDGTRLSIL.

The genes are TRBV5-1 and TRBJ2-7; 7 nucleotides agree with TRBD1. Germline V gene sequence: CDR1 SGHRS, CDR2 YFSETQ. The junction had 15 bases not matched to a gene; V was cut back by 4 bases and J by 11 bases. CDR3 size: 14 residues. CDR3 loop: CASSPTGPHSGEYF. The CDR3 DNA follows: TGCGCCAGCAGCCCGACAGGGCCTCACTCGGGCGAGTACTTC.

This clone was counted only a few times. The V gene is TRBV18, the J gene TRBJ2-7; 10 nucleotides align to TRBD1. Germline assignment: CDR1 KGHSH and CDR2 LQKENI. The CDR3 spans 15 residues. V lost 8 bases and J lost 5; bases outside the gene matches: 12. CDR3 sequence (DNA): TGTGCCAGCGCTACCTCCGGGACAGGGGTAGACGAGCAGTACTTC. Protein product: CASATSGTGVDEQYF.

The rearrangement links TRBV24-1 to TRBJ1-5; 7 positions match TRBD1. The J segment lost 6 bases and the V segment lost 8 bases, leaving 6 bases of the junction unmatched. Germline V gene data show CDR1 as KGHDR and CDR2 as SFDVKD. This CDR3 has 13 amino acids. This CDR3 is CATKTGVTQPQHF. DNA of the CDR3: TGTGCCACCAAAACAGGGGTCACTCAGCCCCAGCATTTT.

The V call is TRBV5-1, the J call TRBJ2-1; D uncertain. V lost 4 bases and J 10 bases, leaving 18 bases between the germline ends. The CDR3 sequence is 14 residues long. Germline values: CDR1 SGHRS, CDR2 YFSETQ. The CDR3 nucleotides read TGCGCCAGCAGCAGATACGCGCAGACTGAAGAGCAGTTCTTC. Translation: CASSRYAQTEEQFF.

In its sample, this clone was seen a few times. CDR3 residues: CASSQSDRNTEAFF. DNA of the CDR3: TGTGCCAGCAGCCAATCGGACAGGAACACTGAAGCTTTCTTT. This chain links TRBV3-1 (or the pseudogene TRBV3-2) with TRBJ1-1, with D possibly matching TRBD1 (6 bases). Germline lookup yields CDR1 LGHDT and CDR2 YNNKEL (reference sequence). The V gene lost 2 bases and the J gene lost 1 base, with 8 bases spanning the gap. The CDR3 spans 14 residues.

This clone has only a few counts. CDR3 bases: TGCAGCGTTGCCCCCTCAGGCACCGGGGAGCTGTTTTTT. Encoded protein: CSVAPSGTGELFF. The gene calls are TRBV29-1 and TRBJ2-2; D unresolved. CDR3 length: 13 amino acids. Germline V gives CDR1 SQVTM, CDR2 ANQGSEA. Trimming shortened V by 4 bases and J by 4 bases, and 10 bases separated the two germline ends.

J is TRBJ1-2 and V is TRBV5-1; perhaps TRBD1 as D (5 bases). Germline V lookup: CDR1 SGHRS, CDR2 YFSETQ. The CDR3 consists of 13 residues. Trimming took off 2 bases at V and 3 bases at J, with 8 bases between the two ends. CDR3 loop: CASSLDSYYGYTF. CDR3 coding DNA: TGCGCCAGCAGCTTAGACAGCTACTATGGCTACACCTTC.

By frequency in the sample, this clone is hyperexpanded. This chain links TRBV29-1 with TRBJ2-7; 9 bases are a match to TRBD1. Germline V lookup: CDR1 SQVTM, CDR2 ANQGSEA. The CDR3 runs to 15 residues. V lost 3 bases, J lost 6 bases, and 12 bases stayed unmatched. In nucleotides, the CDR3 is TGCAGCGTTGAGATCGACGGGACAGGGTTCGGCGAGCAGTACTTC. This translates into CSVEIDGTGFGEQYF.